This T cell receptor beta chain was recorded in a study of human T cells and chemical hapten exposure. Study-wide background: Sensitization was performed using 2% DPC on a roughly 2 cm by roughly 2 cm upper inner arm skin site. Alopecia areata, totalis or universalis affected patients who were mostly female.

Trimming pared 0 bases from V and 5 bases from J, leaving 9 bases between. The germline V gene encodes CDR1 SGHTA and CDR2 FQGNSA. The CDR3 length is 14 residues. Study observations and caveats: Higher patch test scores went with higher counts of PT1 expanded TCRs.

TCRdb passed the RACE reads through MiXCR, listing each CDR3 protein once. The sample lists 90,000 to 140,000 distinct CDR3 sequences; less than 35% were seen once. In this sample, this clonotype turned up a few times. The antigen is unknown. Time point specified: patch test 3, about 24 weeks after DPC sensitization. Described treatment: therapeutic diphenylcyclopropenone sensitization with weekly scalp DPC. J is TRBJ2-3 and V is TRBV7-2; D is undetermined. Sequenced material: whole blood, taken in connection with sensitization to the hapten diphenylcyclopropenone (DPC). The receptor comes from a man in his forties with alopecia areata. Some clones in this sample may be carry-over from other donors' samples. The CDR3 region is CASSLAGMIDTQYF. CDR3 nucleotides: TGTGCCAGCAGCTTAGCGGGAATGATAGATACGCAGTATTTT.